The T cell receptor beta chain under discussion was sequenced for a study of OX40 agonist ivuxolimab in advanced cancers. The wider study: The dose-escalation group included hepatocellular carcinoma, melanoma, renal cell carcinoma and head and neck cancer. Earlier treatment with anti-PD-1, anti-PD-L1 or anti-CTLA-4 was permitted, and roughly 40% had received some.

Produced via immunoSEQ multiplex PCR; TCRdb's table is partial and in-frame only. The sample holds 70,000 to 80,000 clones; around 87% are singletons and the top ten take under 1%. CDR3 size: 14 residues. The V end was cut by 1 base, the J end by 0 bases, with 4 bases between. Germline V lookup: CDR1 KGHSH, CDR2 LQKENI. The source is an adult with an advanced solid tumor such as melanoma, head and neck, liver or kidney cancer. The J gene is TRBJ1-3, the V gene TRBV18; D gene unclear. This material consisted of CD4+ or CD8+ T cells sorted from blood, taken in a trial of the OX40 agonist ivuxolimab. CDR3 residues: CASSPQDSGNTIYF. The DNA of the CDR3 is TGTGCCAGCTCACCACAGGACTCTGGAAACACCATATATTTT.